This is a list of T cell receptor beta chains from one sample in a study of control samples from healthy donors and cancer patients. Sequencing was performed with immunoSEQ multiplex PCR; in TCRdb, only in-frame clones are kept and a portion is missing. The table has approximately 150,000 clones, around 94% seen once. Sequencing input: blood. All receptors come from a man between 40 and 49 years old in good health. Both conserved end residues are part of each CDR3. The D gene is left open where the match is weak. Expanded clones get a size class; other rows say once, few or many, or leave the size out.

CDR3 protein: CASSYYPGLAPDTQYF
CDR3 DNA: TGTGCCAGCAGTTATTACCCGGGACTAGCACCCGATACGCAGTATTTT
clone size: -
J gene: TRBJ2-3
V gene: TRBV6-5
D gene: TRBD2

CDR3 protein: CASSPISSGANVLTF
CDR3 DNA: TGTGCCAGCAGTCCAATTAGCTCTGGGGCCAACGTCCTGACTTTC
clone size: once
J gene: TRBJ2-6
V gene: TRBV11-2
D gene: -

CDR3 protein: CATSPRQGPYNEQFF
CDR3 DNA: TGTGCCACCAGTCCTAGACAGGGTCCCTACAATGAGCAGTTCTTC
clone size: -
J gene: TRBJ2-1
V gene: TRBV15
D gene: TRBD1

CDR3 protein: CASSFRGSNEQFF
CDR3 DNA: TGTGCCAGCAGCTTTAGGGGGTCTAATGAGCAGTTCTTC
clone size: -
J gene: TRBJ2-1
V gene: TRBV5-8
D gene: -

CDR3 protein: CASRYAGGKETQYF
CDR3 DNA: TGTGCCAGCCGTTACGCCGGGGGGAAAGAGACCCAGTACTTC
clone size: -
J gene: TRBJ2-5
V gene: TRBV2
D gene: TRBD2

CDR3 protein: CASSYTAGDTQYF
CDR3 DNA: TGTGCCAGCAGTTACACGGCAGGGGATACGCAGTATTTT
clone size: -
J gene: TRBJ2-3
V gene: TRBV6-5
D gene: -

CDR3 protein: CASSSEYRYGYTF
CDR3 DNA: TGTGCCAGTAGCTCTGAATATCGGTATGGCTACACCTTC
clone size: -
J gene: TRBJ1-2
V gene: TRBV19
D gene: -

CDR3 protein: CASSPTGRTFYF
CDR3 DNA: TGTGCCAGCTCACCAACGGGACGCACGTTTTACTTC
clone size: -
J gene: TRBJ2-7
V gene: TRBV18
D gene: -

CDR3 protein: CATRPRGIRDTGELFF
CDR3 DNA: TGTGCCACCAGACCCAGGGGGATCCGGGACACCGGGGAGCTGTTTTTT
clone size: -
J gene: TRBJ2-2
V gene: TRBV15
D gene: TRBD1

CDR3 protein: CASSKGQGGNQPQHF
CDR3 DNA: TGTGCCAGCAGTAAAGGACAGGGAGGCAATCAGCCCCAGCATTTT
clone size: -
J gene: TRBJ1-5
V gene: TRBV27
D gene: TRBD1

CDR3 protein: CASSYGTVQETQYF
CDR3 DNA: TGTGCCAGCAGCTACGGGACAGTCCAAGAGACCCAGTACTTC
clone size: -
J gene: TRBJ2-5
V gene: TRBV7-8
D gene: TRBD1

CDR3 protein: CASSKQSRGTEAFF
CDR3 DNA: TGTGCCAGCAGCAAACAAAGTCGGGGCACTGAAGCTTTCTTT
clone size: -
J gene: TRBJ1-1
V gene: TRBV9
D gene: -

CDR3 protein: CASSPTPFGVSNQPQHF
CDR3 DNA: TGTGCCAGCAGTCCCACCCCATTTGGAGTTAGCAATCAGCCCCAGCATTTT
clone size: -
J gene: TRBJ1-5
V gene: TRBV28
D gene: -

CDR3 protein: CASSYSTGRDMNTEAFF
CDR3 DNA: TGTGCCAGCAGTTACTCGACAGGGCGCGATATGAACACTGAAGCTTTCTTT
clone size: -
J gene: TRBJ1-1
V gene: TRBV6-2/TRBV6-3
D gene: TRBD1

CDR3 protein: CASSKAGETPDTQYF
CDR3 DNA: TGTGCCAGCAGCAAAGCGGGGGAGACCCCGGATACGCAGTATTTT
clone size: -
J gene: TRBJ2-3
V gene: TRBV9
D gene: TRBD2

CDR3 protein: CASSLDGDIVYEQYF
CDR3 DNA: TGCGCCAGCAGCTTGGATGGGGATATCGTTTACGAGCAGTACTTC
clone size: few
J gene: TRBJ2-7
V gene: TRBV5-1
D gene: -

CDR3 protein: CASSLIWNSNYGYTF
CDR3 DNA: TGTGCCAGCAGTTTGATATGGAATTCTAACTATGGCTACACCTTC
clone size: -
J gene: TRBJ1-2
V gene: TRBV28
D gene: -

CDR3 protein: CASSAEVVGNQPQHF
CDR3 DNA: TGTGCCAGCAGCGCGGAAGTTGTCGGCAATCAGCCCCAGCATTTT
clone size: -
J gene: TRBJ1-5
V gene: TRBV7-2
D gene: -

CDR3 protein: CASSLDYGRVGNEQFF
CDR3 DNA: TGTGCCAGCAGCTTAGACTACGGCAGGGTCGGAAATGAGCAGTTCTTC
clone size: -
J gene: TRBJ2-1
V gene: TRBV7-9
D gene: -

CDR3 protein: CASSVGSGMYNEQFF
CDR3 DNA: TGTGCCAGTAGTGTAGGTAGCGGGATGTACAATGAGCAGTTCTTC
clone size: -
J gene: TRBJ2-1
V gene: TRBV19
D gene: TRBD2

CDR3 protein: CASSALGGAAMNTEAFF
CDR3 DNA: TGTGCCAGCAGCGCCCTCGGGGGGGCCGCGATGAACACTGAAGCTTTCTTT
clone size: -
J gene: TRBJ1-1
V gene: TRBV9
D gene: -

CDR3 protein: CASSPIHGSSGNTIYF
CDR3 DNA: TGTGCCAGCAGCCCAATCCACGGTTCCTCTGGAAACACCATATATTTT
clone size: -
J gene: TRBJ1-3
V gene: TRBV14
D gene: -